This T cell receptor beta chain stems from a study of T cells in pancreatic ductal adenocarcinoma. Study conclusions and caveats: Compared with tumor, blood showed more total productive templates and roughly 8.1-fold more clonotypes. Results skew toward the minority of patients with early-stage disease. Tumor-versus-blood clonality comparisons may be biased toward lower tumor diversity. Tumor and blood clonality did not differ significantly, about 0.12 versus 0.079.

Here immunoSEQ multiplex PCR was the method, and the copy in TCRdb shows in-frame clones only, minus some. The data contain 97,000 or so clones, 90% to 95% of them singletons. Trimming took 7 bases from V and 6 from J; bases not matched to a gene: 7. Germline CDR1 and CDR2: SNHLY and FYNNEI. CDR3 length equals 14 residues. This clone came up once. The target antigen is unknown. No neoadjuvant therapy was given to the selected pancreatic ductal adenocarcinoma patients before their surgery. This chain uses TRBV2 with TRBJ2-7, with 12 bases matching TRBD1. What was sequenced was PBMCs. The source of this sequence is a human donor with pancreatic ductal adenocarcinoma. CDR3 in DNA: TGTGCCAGCAACCCGGGACAGGGGGCCATCGAGCAGTACTTC. It yields the protein CASNPGQGAIEQYF.